A selection of T cell receptor beta chains follows, all from one sample in a study of blood T cell repertoires in COVID-19. Assay: immunoSEQ multiplex PCR; the TCRdb copy retains only in-frame clones and omits some. The sample lists around 120,000 clones, 65% to 90% seen once, with 11% in the top ten. Sequencing was carried out using peripheral blood. The source of these receptors is a man at least 80 years old with acute or convalescent COVID-19. Each CDR3 is given with its conserved first and last residue. A D gene is named only where the DNA matches it firmly. Only part of the rows carry a size: once, few, many, or a class if the clone is expanded.

j_call clone_size cdr3_length v_call d_call cdr3_nt cdr3_aa
TRBJ1-5 few 14 TRBV28 TRBD1 TGTGCCAGCAGCCCAGGGACAGGCAATCAGCCCCAGCATTTT CASSPGTGNQPQHF
TRBJ1-2 - 16 TRBV5-1 TRBD1 TGCGCCAGCAGCTTGGACCCCACAGGGGGGTCTAGTGGCTACACCTTC CASSLDPTGGSSGYTF
TRBJ1-1 - 11 TRBV3-1/TRBV3-2 - TGTGCCAGCAGCCAAGGAGCGGTGGCTTTCTTT CASSQGAVAFF
TRBJ1-2 - 14 TRBV5-1 - TGCGCCAGCAGCTTGCCTCAGGAGGGCTATGGCTACACCTTC CASSLPQEGYGYTF
TRBJ1-6 few 15 TRBV19 TRBD1 TGTGCCAGTAGAGGGGGCCCGAGGTTAAATTCACCCCTCCACTTT CASRGGPRLNSPLHF
TRBJ1-6 - 15 TRBV19 - TGTGCCAGTAGTATCCGGGACTGGGGGAATTCACCCCTCCACTTT CASSIRDWGNSPLHF
TRBJ1-1 - 14 TRBV5-6 - TGTGCCAGCAGCTTTGAAGGAAGCCCGGAGGAAGCTTTCTTT CASSFEGSPEEAFF
TRBJ2-7 - 15 TRBV14 - TGTGCCAGCAGCCGAGGACTGACCCAGGACTACGAGCAGTACTTC CASSRGLTQDYEQYF
TRBJ1-2 - 16 TRBV11-2 TRBD1 TGTGCCAGCAGCTTAGGATGGGGGGACAGGGACAATGGCTACACCTTC CASSLGWGDRDNGYTF
TRBJ2-2 few 17 TRBV9 TRBD2 TGTGCCAGCAGCGTAGTTGGGGCGGGGGTATCCGCCGGGGAGCTGTTTTTT CASSVVGAGVSAGELFF
TRBJ2-7 - 18 TRBV4-2 TRBD1 TGTGCCAGCAGCCAAGATTTCGCCGGAGACAGGGAAGGTTACGAGCAGTACTTC CASSQDFAGDREGYEQYF
TRBJ2-3 once 13 TRBV11-2 - TGTGCCAGCAGCTTATTGGTGGGGGGTACGCAGTATTTT CASSLLVGGTQYF
TRBJ2-6 - 16 TRBV28 - TGTGCCAGCAGTTTACTCCGGGGATCTGGGGCCAACGTCCTGACTTTC CASSLLRGSGANVLTF
TRBJ1-2 - 14 TRBV28 - TGTGCCAGCAACCTGGGACGGGGGAACTATGGCTACACCTTC CASNLGRGNYGYTF
TRBJ1-5 - 15 TRBV18 TRBD1 TGTGCCAGCTCGACCCCTCGGGACAGGGGGCAGCCCCAGCATTTT CASSTPRDRGQPQHF
TRBJ2-4 - 15 TRBV9 - TGTGCCAGCAGCCGCGAGGACAGCACCAAAAACATTCAGTACTTC CASSREDSTKNIQYF
TRBJ1-1 - 14 TRBV7-9 TRBD1 TGTGCCAGCAGCTCCAGGGGGCGCGGAACTGAAGCTTTCTTT CASSSRGRGTEAFF
TRBJ1-4 - 18 TRBV11-2 TRBD1 TGTGCCAGCAGCTCCGGTTACCTGTCCGAGGGGGCCCTTGAAAAACTGTTTTTT CASSSGYLSEGALEKLFF
TRBJ2-1 few 15 TRBV9 TRBD1 TGTGCCAGCAGCGTACAGGGGGCCTCCTACAATGAGCAGTTCTTC CASSVQGASYNEQFF
TRBJ2-5 - 11 TRBV10-3 - TGTGCCATCAGTGAGCGGGAGACCCAGTACTTC CAISERETQYF
TRBJ1-5 - 16 TRBV25-1 - TGTGCCAGCAGTGACACTACAGGGATGGACAATCAGCCCCAGCATTTT CASSDTTGMDNQPQHF
TRBJ1-2 - 13 TRBV4-2 - TGTGCCAGCAGCCAAAGAGGAACGGATGGCTACACCTTC CASSQRGTDGYTF
TRBJ1-2 - 13 TRBV7-8 TRBD1 TGTGCCAGCAGCGTAACAGGGGGACCTGGCTACACCTTC CASSVTGGPGYTF
TRBJ1-5 - 15 TRBV2 - TGTGCCAGCAGTGAACCAGGAATAAAAGCTCAGCCCCAGCATTTT CASSEPGIKAQPQHF
TRBJ1-6 - 16 TRBV9 TRBD1 TGTGCCAGCAGTCAGGGGGGACAAGATTATAATTCACCCCTCCACTTT CASSQGGQDYNSPLHF
TRBJ1-2 - 14 TRBV6-6 - TGTGCCAGCAGCCAGGGACTAGTGGAAGATGGCTACACCTTC CASSQGLVEDGYTF
TRBJ2-2 - 13 TRBV24-1 TRBD2 TGTGCCACCAGTCGGGGGGGGACCGGGGAGCTGTTTTTT CATSRGGTGELFF
TRBJ1-6 - 17 TRBV11-3 TRBD1 TGTGCCAGCAGCTTAGATCCAGGGGGCGTTGGAAATTCACCCCTCCACTTT CASSLDPGGVGNSPLHF
TRBJ2-5 - 14 TRBV5-1 TRBD2 TGCGCCAGCAGCCGAACTAGCGGGGAAGAGACCCAGTACTTC CASSRTSGEETQYF
TRBJ1-4 - 14 TRBV7-9 - TGTGCCAGCAGCTTAGGTGTCAGTGGCGAAAAACTGTTTTTT CASSLGVSGEKLFF
TRBJ2-2 - 16 TRBV5-1 TRBD1 TGCGCCAGCAGCTTGGCCGGACAGGGGAACACCGGGGAGCTGTTTTTT CASSLAGQGNTGELFF
TRBJ1-1 - 16 TRBV3-1/TRBV3-2 TRBD1 TGTGCCAGCAGCGAGGGGGACAGGGGCCGCCAAGAAGAAGCTTTCTTT CASSEGDRGRQEEAFF
TRBJ2-1 - 15 TRBV7-3 TRBD2 TGTGCCAGCAGCCCTAGCGGGATTGCCTACAATGAGCAGTTCTTC CASSPSGIAYNEQFF
TRBJ1-4 - 14 TRBV13 - TGTGCCAGCCACCGCCAGGGCGTAAATGAAAAACTGTTTTTT CASHRQGVNEKLFF
TRBJ2-3 - 14 TRBV6-5 TRBD2 TGTGCCAGCAGAATGGGGGGAGGGGCAGATACGCAGTATTTT CASRMGGGADTQYF
TRBJ2-1 - 14 TRBV5-1 - TGCGCCAGCAGCTTGCTGGCGGGAAACGATGAGCAGTTCTTC CASSLLAGNDEQFF
TRBJ1-2 - 15 TRBV5-5 TRBD1 TGTGCCAGCAGCTTAAGTGGACAGGGGAGCTATGGCTACACCTTC CASSLSGQGSYGYTF
TRBJ1-5 - 14 TRBV28 - TGTGCCAGCAACGGGGGTATTAGCAATCAGCCCCAGCATTTT CASNGGISNQPQHF
TRBJ1-1 - 13 TRBV25-1 - TGTGCCAGCAGTGAAGCAGGATACACTGAAGCTTTCTTT CASSEAGYTEAFF
TRBJ1-5 - 14 TRBV3-1/TRBV3-2 - TGTGCCAGCAGCCACTTAGCGGGTGTTCAGCCCCAGCATTTT CASSHLAGVQPQHF
TRBJ1-1 - 15 TRBV5-1 - TGCGCCAGCAGCCCCTCTACAGGGAAGCGGACTGAAGCTTTCTTT CASSPSTGKRTEAFF
TRBJ1-2 - 13 TRBV11-2 TRBD1 TGTGCCAGCACCCAGGACAGGGCGGGTGGCTACACCTTC CASTQDRAGGYTF
TRBJ2-2 - 18 TRBV27 TRBD2 TGTGCCAGCAGTTTGGGGATCCCTTTGCGGGGGGGCCCCGGGGAGCTGTTTTTT CASSLGIPLRGGPGELFF
TRBJ2-2 - 14 TRBV6-6 TRBD1 TGTGCCAGCAGTTTGGCCCAGGGGGCCGGGGAGCTGTTTTTT CASSLAQGAGELFF
TRBJ1-5 - 17 TRBV3-1/TRBV3-2 - TGTGCCAGCAGCCAAGGGTTTGGGGGGGTTAGCAATCAGCCCCAGCATTTT CASSQGFGGVSNQPQHF
TRBJ2-7 - 17 TRBV19 TRBD2 TGTGCCAGTAGTTCCGGGACTAGCGGGGGGGCGCGAGCCGAGCAGTACTTC CASSSGTSGGARAEQYF
TRBJ2-1 - 15 TRBV6-5 TRBD2 TGTGCCAGCAGCAGGACTAGCGGATCATACAATGAGCAGTTCTTC CASSRTSGSYNEQFF
TRBJ2-5 - 15 TRBV14 TRBD1 TGTGCCAGCAGCCAAGAGCCAGGGGGAGTAGAGACCCAGTACTTC CASSQEPGGVETQYF
TRBJ1-2 - 13 TRBV19 - TGTGCCAGTAGTATATCAGGGAACTATGGCTACACCTTC CASSISGNYGYTF
TRBJ1-2 once 13 TRBV19 TRBD1 TGTGCCAGTAGTATCGGGACAGACTATGGCTACACCTTC CASSIGTDYGYTF
TRBJ1-4 - 14 TRBV29-1 TRBD1 TGCAGCGTTGCTGACAGGGGTGAGCAGGAAAAACTGTTTTTT CSVADRGEQEKLFF
TRBJ2-7 once 13 TRBV7-2 - TGTGCCAGCAGCCTGGGAGCATCCTACGAGCAGTACTTC CASSLGASYEQYF
TRBJ2-3 - 15 TRBV25-1 TRBD1 TGTGCCAGCAGTGTGGGGACAGGTGAGAGGTCGGCGCAGTATTTT CASSVGTGERSAQYF
TRBJ2-7 once 14 TRBV5-4 - TGTGCCAGCAGCCCTATGACTGACCCCTACGAGCAGTACTTC CASSPMTDPYEQYF
TRBJ2-7 once 18 TRBV15 TRBD1 TGTGCCACCAGCAGAGATTCATTGCCGGGACAGGGGACCCACGAGCAGTACTTC CATSRDSLPGQGTHEQYF
TRBJ1-5 - 14 TRBV29-1 TRBD1 TGCAGCACGCAGGGGGGAGATAGCAATCAGCCCCAGCATTTT CSTQGGDSNQPQHF
TRBJ1-1 - 14 TRBV28 - TGTGCCAGCATCCCTCCGGGCAGGGCTCCTGAAGCTTTCTTT CASIPPGRAPEAFF
TRBJ1-5 - 13 TRBV24-1 - TGTGCCACCGGGGGGGAGGGGTCTCAGCCCCAGCATTTT CATGGEGSQPQHF